The clone carrying this TCR beta chain was counted a few times. Its target is not known. This record belongs to a study of beta chain features in type 1 diabetes. Study-wide context: Comparable age, gender and cell yields were observed in patients relative to healthy donors.

The study, taken as a whole, reports: Across patients, naive, central memory and Treg TCRB repertoires exhibited apparently greater similarity than was observed across healthy donors. The VDJ junctions of type 1 diabetes patients carried fewer insertions and more deletions.

Isolated RNA was reverse transcribed in full, so expressed TCRB transcripts were sequenced. Clones were read by immunoSEQ multiplex PCR, and TCRdb kept only the in-frame ones, dropping some. The sample has hundreds of thousands of clones; around a sixth are singletons. This CDR3 spans 12 amino acids. The germline V gene has CDR1 SEHNR and CDR2 FQNEAQ (reference sequence). V was clipped by 8 bases and J by 1 base, with 8 bases between them. CD45RO/CCR7/CD25/CD127/CD95/CD27 sorting isolated CD4+ naive, central memory, regulatory and stem cell-like memory cells. The material sequenced was naive CD4+ T cells from blood. The chain uses TRBV7-9 and TRBJ1-1; D may be TRBD1 (6 bases). This clonotype was obtained from a man aged 18 to 30 in good health. CDR3: CASRQENTEAFF. As DNA, the CDR3 is TGTGCCAGCCGACAGGAGAACACTGAAGCTTTCTTT. Full variable domain (rest looked up from reference TRBV7-9 and TRBJ1-1): DTGVSQNPRHKITKRGQNVTFRCDPISEHNRLYWYRQTLGQGPEFLTYFQNEAQLEKSRLLSDRFSAERPKGSFSTLEIQRTEQGDSAMYLCASRQENTEAFFGQGTRLTVV.